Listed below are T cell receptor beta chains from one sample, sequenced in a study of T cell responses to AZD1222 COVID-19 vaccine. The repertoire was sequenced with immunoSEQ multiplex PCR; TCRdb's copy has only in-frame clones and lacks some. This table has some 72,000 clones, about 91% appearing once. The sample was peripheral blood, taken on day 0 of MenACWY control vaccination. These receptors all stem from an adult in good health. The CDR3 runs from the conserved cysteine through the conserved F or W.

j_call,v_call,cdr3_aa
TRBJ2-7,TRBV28,CASSSFMASLYEQYF
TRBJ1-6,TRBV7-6,CASSLNAHSPLHF
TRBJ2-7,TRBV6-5,CASRGVTGSSYEQYF
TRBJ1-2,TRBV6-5,CASSYGQGDGYTF
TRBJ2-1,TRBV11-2,CASLGAINEQFF
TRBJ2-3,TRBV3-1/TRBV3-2,CASSQNQGPTDTQYF
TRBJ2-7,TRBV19,CASSITRTPGEQYF
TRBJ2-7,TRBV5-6,CASSPRQGAGGNEQYF
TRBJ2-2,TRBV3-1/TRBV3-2,CASSPAGQENTGELFF
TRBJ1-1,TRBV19,CASSSGNTEAFF
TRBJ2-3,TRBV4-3,CASSRLAGPEADTQYF
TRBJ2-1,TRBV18,CASSPLDRDGAFF
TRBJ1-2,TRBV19,CASSIPLDSSYGYTF
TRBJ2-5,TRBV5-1,CASSPSFLTSGLKETQYF
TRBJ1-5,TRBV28,CASSPGTAYQPQHF
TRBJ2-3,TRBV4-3,CASSAKSTDTQYF
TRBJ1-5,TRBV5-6,CASSLDRANQPQHF
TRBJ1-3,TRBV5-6,CASSVSWGSGNTIYF
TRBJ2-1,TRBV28,CASSSANGGSSYNEQFF
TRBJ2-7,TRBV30,CAWSVSGLTYEQYF
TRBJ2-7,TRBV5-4,CASSVPGTGPLSYEQYF
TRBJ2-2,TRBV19,CASSTQGGELFF
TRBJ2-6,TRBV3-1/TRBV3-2,CASSQGGAGISGANVLTF
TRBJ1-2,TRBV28,CATRGGSNYGYTF
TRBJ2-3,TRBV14,CASSQGRGSDTQYF
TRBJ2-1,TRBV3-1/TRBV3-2,CASSPDRASYNEQFF
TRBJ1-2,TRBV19,CATRLGTDQAYGYTF
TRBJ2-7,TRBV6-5,CASSYGEGPYEQYF
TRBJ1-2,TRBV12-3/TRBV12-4,CASSGTGGYGYTF
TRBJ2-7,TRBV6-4,CASSDYYNPNEQYF
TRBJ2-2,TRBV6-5,CASSYKRTGELFF
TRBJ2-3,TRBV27,CASSSRTSSTDTQYF
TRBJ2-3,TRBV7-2,CASSLYQGAADTQYF
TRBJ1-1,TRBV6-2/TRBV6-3,CASSYGPDGTTEAFF
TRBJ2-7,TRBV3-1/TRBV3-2,CASSQYPGYSYEQYF
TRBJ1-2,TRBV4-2,CASSQGQGGYGYTF